Below, 10 T cell receptor beta chains from the same sample are listed, as sequenced in a study of T-cell reconstitution after alpha-beta-depleted transplantation in children. Preparation of the TCRbeta library used unique molecular identifiers. TCRdb fed the PCR reads into MiXCR, producing one record per CDR3 protein. The data hold 300,000 to 400,000 distinct CDR3 sequences, with roughly 21% observed a single time. The sample consisted of PBMCs, mostly from graft donor cells, taken 180 days after TCRalphabeta/CD19-depleted stem cell transplant. All receptors derive from a male patient younger than 18 who had a stem cell transplant for acute lymphoblastic leukemia, so the T cells may come from the graft donor.

This clonotype has just a few counts. V is TRBV27 and J is TRBJ2-2, with TRBD1 as a possible D gene (6 bases). This CDR3 has 15 amino acids. The germline V gene has CDR1 MNHEY and CDR2 SMNVEV (reference sequence). V was pared by 6 bases and J by 2 bases, with 13 bases between. CDR3 nucleotide sequence: TGTGCCAGCAGCCGGTGGACAGTAAACACCGGGGAGCTGTTTTTT. This translates into CASSRWTVNTGELFF.

This clonotype was counted a few times. The chain recombines TRBV29-1 with TRBJ1-2; 11 nucleotides line up with TRBD1. The CDR3 contains 13 residues. Germline CDR1 and CDR2: SQVTM and ANQGSEA. V gave up 7 bases and J gave up 2 bases; unmatched junction bases: 3. CDR3 sequence: CSGGQGVNYGYTF. The DNA of the CDR3 is TGCAGCGGGGGACAGGGGGTGAACTATGGCTACACCTTC. The whole variable domain, filled in from reference TRBV29-1 and TRBJ1-2, reads SAVISQKPSRDICQRGTSLTIQCQVDSQVTMMFWYRQQPGQSLTLIATANQGSEATYESGFVIDKFPISRPNLTFSTLTVSNMSPEDSSIYLCSGGQGVNYGYTFGSGTRLTVV.

The chain recombines TRBV4-1 with TRBJ2-3; TRBD2 matches 7 bases. The trim removed 8 bases at V and 4 bases at J, leaving 9 bases unmatched. In germline, CDR1 is MGHRA, CDR2 YSYEKL. The CDR3 is 14 amino acids. CDR3 in amino acids: CASALAVDPDTQYF. CDR3 sequence (DNA): TGCGCCAGCGCCCTAGCGGTGGACCCAGATACGCAGTATTTT.

This clonotype was detected only a few times. For the CDR3, the DNA is TGTGCCAGCAGCTTAGAAGGTAGCGGGAGGGCCCCCGGTACGCAGTATTTT. Translated: CASSLEGSGRAPGTQYF. The rearrangement joins TRBV11-2 to TRBJ2-3; 11 nucleotides agree with TRBD2. Germline CDR1 is SGHAT and CDR2 is FQNNGV. The CDR3 length is 17 residues. The trim removed 0 bases at V and 8 bases at J, leaving 10 bases unmatched.

This chain connects TRBV20-1 to TRBJ1-1; D not resolved. From germline, CDR1 is DFQATT and CDR2 SNEGSKA (reference sequence). CDR3 length: 16 residues. The germline V and J ends were trimmed by 2 bases and 1 base, with 17 bases remaining between them. CDR3 DNA sequence: TGCAGTGCTAGATGGGTAAGATATGTAGGGAACACTGAAGCTTTCTTT. Protein sequence: CSARWVRYVGNTEAFF.

The chain joins TRBV10-2 to TRBJ2-5; 7 bases match TRBD2. The CDR3 runs to 14 residues. Per the germline V gene, CDR1 is WSHSY and CDR2 is SAAADI. Trimming at V came to 10 bases and at J to 2 bases, leaving 10 bases not matched to a gene. The DNA of the CDR3 is TGCGCCACGGGACTATATTCGCGACAAGAGACCCAGTACTTC. Its translation: CATGLYSRQETQYF.

This clonotype appeared a single time. The gene calls are TRBV20-1 and TRBJ1-5; no clear D. The germline V gene encodes CDR1 DFQATT and CDR2 SNEGSKA (reference sequence). Trimming took off 1 base at V and 6 bases at J, with 4 bases between the two ends. This CDR3 is 11 amino acids long. CDR3 in DNA: TGCAGTGCTAGAGCTGGTCAGCCCCAGCATTTT. Translation gives CSARAGQPQHF.

In its sample, this clonotype was seen a few times. The chain combines TRBV27 with TRBJ2-7, with 11 bases aligning to TRBD1. Per germline, CDR1 MNHEY and CDR2 SMNVEV (reference sequence). This CDR3 has 15 amino acids. Losses at the gene ends were 8 bases for V and 0 bases for J; bases not matched to a gene: 6. The CDR3 DNA follows: TGTGCCAGCGCTTCCGGGACAGGGGGCTCCTACGAGCAGTACTTC. It translates to CASASGTGGSYEQYF.

This clonotype was found a few times. The rearrangement links TRBV12-3 or TRBV12-4 to TRBJ2-1, with D hard to call. V was trimmed by 4 bases and J by 3 bases, leaving 13 bases between them. The CDR3 is 15 amino acids. CDR3 residues: CASSWMGRYYNEQFF. The CDR3 DNA reads TGTGCCAGCAGTTGGATGGGCAGGTACTACAATGAGCAGTTCTTC.

A single count supports this clonotype. This chain joins TRBV20-1 and TRBJ2-7; no definite D call. The CDR3 sequence is 13 residues long. Trimming shortened V by 0 bases and J by 3 bases, and 9 bases separated the two germline ends. Germline V gene data show CDR1 as DFQATT and CDR2 as SNEGSKA (reference sequence). As DNA, the CDR3 is TGCAGTGCTAGAGATCATCACCGCTACGAGCAGTACTTC. Residues: CSARDHHRYEQYF.